Each of the 30 T cell receptor beta chains below was sequenced from the same sample in a study of shared clonotypes between healthy human individuals. Repertoires were generated with immunoSEQ multiplex PCR, while TCRdb's copy carries only in-frame clones and drops some. This sample carries about 2.4 million clones, roughly 93% of them seen once, and the ten largest clones take approximately 0.35%. Sequenced input: naive CD4+ T cells from PBMCs. Specified subset: CD45RA+ positively selected. The receptors originated from a man between 18 and 29 years old in good health. Some clones in this sample may be carry-over from other donors' samples.

The chain links TRBV25-1 to TRBJ1-6; TRBD1 is a possible D gene (5 bases). The CDR3 is made up of 15 amino acids. The germline gives CDR1 MGHDK, CDR2 SYGVNS. V was trimmed by 2 bases and J by 3 bases, leaving 8 bases between them. The CDR3 coding sequence is TGTGCCAGCAGTGAAGGGCAGGGCTATAATTCACCCCTCCACTTT. It codes for CASSEGQGYNSPLHF.

In the case of this clone: This sample includes further DNA sequences coding for the same CDR3. The gene calls are TRBV28 and TRBJ1-1, with D unresolved. The CDR3 runs 14 residues. V shed 6 bases and J shed 1 base, with 12 bases lying between them. The germline V gene encodes CDR1 MDHEN and CDR2 SYDVKM. CDR3: CASSLSLGNTEAFF. The CDR3 DNA follows: TGTGCCAGCAGCCTTTCTCTGGGGAACACTGAAGCTTTCTTT.

The V call is TRBV7-3, the J call TRBJ2-1; tentatively, D is TRBD2 (5 bases). The CDR3 is made up of 15 amino acids. Germline V CDR1 and CDR2: SGHTA, FQGTGA. V gave up 5 bases and J gave up 6 bases, with 17 bases separating them. The CDR3 here is CASSTRRSGGNEQFF. The CDR3 coding sequence is TGTGCCAGCAGCACCCGCAGGAGCGGTGGCAATGAGCAGTTCTTC. Using reference TRBV7-3 and TRBJ2-1 for the parts outside the CDR3, the full variable domain is GAGVSQTPSNKVTEKGKYVELRCDPISGHTALYWYRQSLGQGPEFLIYFQGTGAADDSGLPNDRFFAVRPEGSVSTLKIQRTERGDSAVYLCASSTRRSGGNEQFFGPGTRLTVL.

V is TRBV19 and J is TRBJ2-3; 10 bases align to TRBD1. Germline CDR1 is LNHDA and CDR2 is SQIVND (reference sequence). CDR3 size: 16 residues. V trimming: 3 bases; J trimming: 6 bases; junction bases outside the gene matches: 9. CDR3 nucleotides: TGTGCCAGTAGTATGGGCCGGGACAGGGGTCGCGATACGCAGTATTTT. Translating it yields CASSMGRDRGRDTQYF.

The gene calls are TRBV23-1 and TRBJ2-1, with TRBD2 as a possible D gene (6 bases). TRBV23-1 is reported as an ORF; its role is uncertain. The CDR3 loop spans 12 amino acids. Trimming took 10 bases from V and 7 from J, leaving 14 bases between them. For the CDR3, the DNA is TGCGCCACTCCGGAGGGTTTAAATGAGCAGTTCTTC. Protein: CATPEGLNEQFF.

J is TRBJ1-1 and V is TRBV6-5; D perhaps matches TRBD1 (6 bases). The CDR3 is 14 residues long. Germline CDR1 and CDR2: MNHEY and SVGAGI. Trimming pared 8 bases from V and 6 bases from J, leaving 19 bases between. The CDR3 DNA sequence: TGTGCCAGCTCGAAAACAGGAGGGGGGTCTGAAGCTTTCTTT. It yields the protein CASSKTGGGSEAFF.

The chain recombines TRBV2 with TRBJ2-5, with 8 nucleotides matching TRBD2. V lost 10 bases to trimming and J lost 4 bases; unmatched junction nucleotides: 11. The length of the CDR3 is 14 residues. The germline gives CDR1 SNHLY, CDR2 FYNNEI. CDR3 bases: TGTGCCACCTCTGACGGGGGGGACGTAGAGACCCAGTACTTC. Translated: CATSDGGDVETQYF. The entire variable domain, with the rest obtained from reference TRBV2 and TRBJ2-5, is as follows: EPEVTQTPSHQVTQMGQEVILRCVPISNHLYFYWYRQILGQKVEFLVSFYNNEISEKSEIFDDQFSVERPDGSNFTLKIRSTKLEDSAMYFCATSDGGDVETQYFGPGTRLLVL.

V and J are TRBV6-6 and TRBJ1-1; 8 bases match TRBD1. V gave up 7 bases and J gave up 6 bases; unmatched junction bases: 10. The germline gives CDR1 MNHNY, CDR2 SVGAGI (reference sequence). The CDR3 spans 14 residues. CDR3 in amino acids: CASIAGGSPSEAFF. The CDR3 region has the DNA TGTGCCAGCATCGCAGGGGGCTCGCCATCTGAAGCTTTCTTT.

The V gene is TRBV7-9, the J gene TRBJ2-3; weak D call: TRBD2 (6 bases). The CDR3 covers 13 residues. From germline, CDR1 is SEHNR and CDR2 FQNEAQ (reference sequence). Trimming left V 4 bases short and J 4 bases short, with 9 bases between. CDR3 sequence (DNA): TGTGCCAGCAGCTCGGGAGTTCCAGATACGCAGTATTTT. Amino acids: CASSSGVPDTQYF.

This clone is a singleton in its sample. The V and J genes are TRBV21-1 and TRBJ2-4; the table names TRBD1, a call not compared with the DNA. TRBV21-1 counts as a pseudogene. The CDR3 loop spans 17 amino acids. In nucleotides, the CDR3 is TGTGCCAGCAGCAATTCGACATCGAGACAGGGGGTGAACATTCAGTACTTC. Translated: CASSNSTSRQGVNIQYF.

The CDR3 protein is CASQGQGHSYEQYF. CDR3 in DNA: TGTGCCAGCCAAGGACAGGGGCACTCCTACGAGCAGTACTTC. The chain recombines TRBV28 with TRBJ2-7; TRBD1 aligns across 9 bases. V lost 8 bases and J lost 0; bases outside the gene matches: 5. CDR3 length: 14 residues. Germline V lookup: CDR1 MDHEN, CDR2 SYDVKM.

This sequence joins TRBV4-1 and TRBJ2-4, with 8 positions matching TRBD2. Unmatched junction bases numbered 10, after V lost 0 bases and J lost 0 bases. This CDR3 is 19 amino acids long. CDR1 is MGHRA and CDR2 is YSYEKL in the germline V gene. DNA of the CDR3: TGCGCCAGCAGCCAAGATATGGCGGGAGGCGCCTTAGCCAAAAACATTCAGTACTTC. As protein: CASSQDMAGGALAKNIQYF.

Notes on this clone: A much more abundant neighbour one base away suggests this may be a read error. Different DNA sequences within this sample yield the same CDR3. The chain has TRBV2 and TRBJ2-3; no firm D call. CDR3 length: 11 amino acids. Per germline, CDR1 SNHLY and CDR2 FYNNEI. V dropped 6 bases and J dropped 2 bases, with 3 bases sitting between them. Written as DNA, the CDR3 is TGTGCCAGCAGGTCCACAGATACGCAGTATTTT. It specifies CASRSTDTQYF.

This clone has just one count. This chain uses TRBV6-5 with TRBJ1-1, with 9 nucleotides matching TRBD1. CDR3 length: 12 amino acids. CDR1 and CDR2 (germline): MNHEY, SVGAGI. V gave up 5 bases and J gave up 6 bases; unmatched junction bases: 1. CDR3 region: CASSTGGAEAFF. DNA of the CDR3: TGTGCCAGCAGTACAGGGGGCGCTGAAGCTTTCTTT.

The V and J genes are TRBV5-1 and TRBJ2-5; 9 nucleotides agree with TRBD2. V lost 4 bases to trimming and J lost 5 bases; unmatched junction nucleotides: 12. CDR3 size: 16 residues. Germline values: CDR1 SGHRS, CDR2 YFSETQ. CDR3 sequence (DNA): TGCGCCAGCAGCCCTGGCTCGGCTAGCGGGATGGAGACCCAGTACTTC. Its translation: CASSPGSASGMETQYF.

This clone has only one observation. The chain employs TRBV9 and TRBJ2-7, with D maybe TRBD1 (5 bases). Between the trimmed V and J ends, which lost 2 bases and 6 bases, there was a span of 12 bases. Per germline, CDR1 SGDLS and CDR2 YYNGEE. The CDR3 has 13 residues. The CDR3 bases are TGTGCCAGCAGCGTCTCAGGGTGGGGCGAGCAGTACTTC. It specifies CASSVSGWGEQYF.

V and J are TRBV21-1 and TRBJ2-6. TRBV21-1 is recorded as a pseudogene. This CDR3 contains 16 residues. DNA of the CDR3: TGTGCCAGCAGCAAACCGGGCAGGTCCGGGGCCAACGTCCTGACTTTC. Translation gives CASSKPGRSGANVLTF.

J is TRBJ2-7 and V is TRBV28, with D perhaps matching TRBD2 (5 bases). The CDR3 sequence is 14 residues long. CDR1 and CDR2 (germline): MDHEN, SYDVKM. V was pared by 2 bases and J by 7 bases, with 15 bases between. This CDR3 is CASSLGSPAREQYF. DNA of the CDR3: TGTGCCAGCAGTTTAGGGAGCCCTGCTAGAGAGCAGTACTTC.

CDR3 protein: CASSAALSFGGYTF. DNA for the CDR3: TGTGCCAGCAGTGCGGCCTTGTCTTTCGGTGGCTACACCTTC. The J gene is TRBJ1-2, the V gene TRBV28; D is ambiguous. This CDR3 comprises 14 residues. The germline gives CDR1 MDHEN, CDR2 SYDVKM. V dropped 5 bases and J dropped 7 bases, with 17 bases sitting between them.

Remarks on this clone: Other DNA sequences in this specimen translate into the identical CDR3. The chain has TRBV2 and TRBJ1-5; D is undetermined. The CDR3 loop spans 13 amino acids. Germline loops: CDR1 SNHLY, CDR2 FYNNEI. V was shortened by 4 bases and J by 3 bases, with 7 bases between the two germline ends. CDR3 DNA sequence: TGTGCCAGCAGTGGGGGAATCAATCAGCCCCAGCATTTT. This sequence encodes CASSGGINQPQHF.

The chain links TRBV18 to TRBJ2-7, with 8 positions matching TRBD2. This CDR3 has 16 amino acids. CDR1 and CDR2 (germline): KGHSH, LQKENI. With V trimmed by 5 bases and J by 0 bases, 9 bases remained unmatched. Here the CDR3 reads CASSASSSGLSYEQYF. The CDR3 DNA reads as TGTGCCAGCTCAGCTTCTTCTAGCGGGCTCTCCTACGAGCAGTACTTC.

The chain links TRBV7-6 to TRBJ2-7, with 9 positions matching TRBD1. Germline lookup yields CDR1 SGHVS and CDR2 FNYEAQ. With 5 bases clipped from V and 2 bases from J, the junction kept 16 bases outside the gene matches. The CDR3 is 18 amino acids. CDR3 in amino acids: CASSPRLRKWDRAYEQYF. As DNA, the CDR3 is TGTGCCAGCAGCCCACGACTTCGTAAATGGGACAGGGCCTACGAGCAGTACTTC. Filled out from reference TRBV7-6 and TRBJ2-7, the complete variable domain reads GAGVSQSPRYKVTKRGQDVALRCDPISGHVSLYWYRQALGQGPEFLTYFNYEAQQDKSGLPNDRFSAERPEGSISTLTIQRTEQRDSAMYRCASSPRLRKWDRAYEQYFGPGTRLTVT.

Only one count was recorded for this clone. The V call is TRBV6-5, the J call TRBJ2-5; perhaps TRBD2 as D (5 bases). The J call may be in error: the DNA end matches TRBJ2-7 better. CDR1 MNHEY and CDR2 SVGAGI come from the germline V gene. This CDR3 region has 12 residues. The CDR3 loop is CASTGNPYEQYF. The CDR3 DNA sequence: TGTGCCAGCACGGGGAATCCCTACGAGCAGTACTTC.

Worth noting for this clone: Other DNA sequences in the sample encode the same CDR3. The chain employs TRBV27 and TRBJ1-1, with 8 positions matching TRBD1. Germline V gene sequence: CDR1 MNHEY, CDR2 SMNVEV (reference sequence). The junction had 3 bases not matched to a gene; V was cut back by 8 bases and J by 1 base. The CDR3 is made up of 13 amino acids. The CDR3 DNA reads TGTGCCAGCCGCGGACAGGGGAACACTGAAGCTTTCTTT. This sequence encodes CASRGQGNTEAFF.

A word on this clone: This sample includes further DNA sequences coding for the same CDR3. The chain links TRBV7-2 to TRBJ1-5; D may be TRBD1 (5 bases). Germline CDR1 reads SGHTA; CDR2 reads FQGNSA. The V and J ends lost 1 base and 2 bases respectively, with 9 bases between them. This CDR3 has 15 residues. The CDR3 DNA reads TGTGCCAGCAGCTTAGAGGGAGGGGGCAATCAGCCCCAGCATTTT. This gives the protein CASSLEGGGNQPQHF.

V and J are TRBV5-1 and TRBJ2-3; TRBD1 matches at 9 bases. V was pared by 4 bases and J by 3 bases, with 6 bases of the junction left unmatched. This CDR3 region has 15 residues. Germline assignment: CDR1 SGHRS and CDR2 YFSETQ. The CDR3 DNA sequence: TGCGCCAGCAGCACAGGGGGCGCTTGGACAGATACGCAGTATTTT. Residues: CASSTGGAWTDTQYF.

This clone was recorded only once. The rearrangement links TRBV7-2 to TRBJ2-7; TRBD2 matches 7 bases. Trimming removed 4 bases from V and 2 bases from J; junction bases left unmatched: 8. The CDR3 totals 15 residues. Germline V CDR1 and CDR2: SGHTA, FQGNSA. The CDR3 is CASSSRAGLTYEQYF. The DNA for the CDR3 is TGTGCCAGCAGCTCCCGAGCGGGGTTAACCTACGAGCAGTACTTC.

V is TRBV19 and J is TRBJ2-1, with D possibly being TRBD2 (6 bases). Looked up from germline, CDR1 is LNHDA and CDR2 is SQIVND (reference sequence). V lost 7 bases and J lost 10, with 14 bases in between. The CDR3 is made up of 12 amino acids. The CDR3 DNA reads TGTGCCAGTAATTCCGGGACTTCGGAGCAGTTCTTC. Translation gives CASNSGTSEQFF.

The rearrangement uses TRBV6-5 and TRBJ2-1, with 7 bases matching TRBD2. After removal of 0 bases from V and 6 bases from J, the junction contained 5 bases not matched to a gene. The CDR3 has 15 amino acids. Germline loops: CDR1 MNHEY, CDR2 SVGAGI. The CDR3 reads CASSYSRDYPNEQFF. CDR3 DNA: TGTGCCAGCAGTTACTCTAGGGACTACCCCAATGAGCAGTTCTTC.

The chain employs TRBV28 and TRBJ2-5; 9 bases map to TRBD1. J gave up 5 bases and V 4 bases, and 14 bases lay outside the gene matches. CDR1 and CDR2 from the germline V gene are MDHEN and SYDVKM. The CDR3 consists of 17 residues. The CDR3 loop reads CASSSGTGKTLGETQYF. The CDR3 coding sequence is TGTGCCAGCAGTTCGGGGACAGGGAAAACCCTGGGGGAGACCCAGTACTTC.